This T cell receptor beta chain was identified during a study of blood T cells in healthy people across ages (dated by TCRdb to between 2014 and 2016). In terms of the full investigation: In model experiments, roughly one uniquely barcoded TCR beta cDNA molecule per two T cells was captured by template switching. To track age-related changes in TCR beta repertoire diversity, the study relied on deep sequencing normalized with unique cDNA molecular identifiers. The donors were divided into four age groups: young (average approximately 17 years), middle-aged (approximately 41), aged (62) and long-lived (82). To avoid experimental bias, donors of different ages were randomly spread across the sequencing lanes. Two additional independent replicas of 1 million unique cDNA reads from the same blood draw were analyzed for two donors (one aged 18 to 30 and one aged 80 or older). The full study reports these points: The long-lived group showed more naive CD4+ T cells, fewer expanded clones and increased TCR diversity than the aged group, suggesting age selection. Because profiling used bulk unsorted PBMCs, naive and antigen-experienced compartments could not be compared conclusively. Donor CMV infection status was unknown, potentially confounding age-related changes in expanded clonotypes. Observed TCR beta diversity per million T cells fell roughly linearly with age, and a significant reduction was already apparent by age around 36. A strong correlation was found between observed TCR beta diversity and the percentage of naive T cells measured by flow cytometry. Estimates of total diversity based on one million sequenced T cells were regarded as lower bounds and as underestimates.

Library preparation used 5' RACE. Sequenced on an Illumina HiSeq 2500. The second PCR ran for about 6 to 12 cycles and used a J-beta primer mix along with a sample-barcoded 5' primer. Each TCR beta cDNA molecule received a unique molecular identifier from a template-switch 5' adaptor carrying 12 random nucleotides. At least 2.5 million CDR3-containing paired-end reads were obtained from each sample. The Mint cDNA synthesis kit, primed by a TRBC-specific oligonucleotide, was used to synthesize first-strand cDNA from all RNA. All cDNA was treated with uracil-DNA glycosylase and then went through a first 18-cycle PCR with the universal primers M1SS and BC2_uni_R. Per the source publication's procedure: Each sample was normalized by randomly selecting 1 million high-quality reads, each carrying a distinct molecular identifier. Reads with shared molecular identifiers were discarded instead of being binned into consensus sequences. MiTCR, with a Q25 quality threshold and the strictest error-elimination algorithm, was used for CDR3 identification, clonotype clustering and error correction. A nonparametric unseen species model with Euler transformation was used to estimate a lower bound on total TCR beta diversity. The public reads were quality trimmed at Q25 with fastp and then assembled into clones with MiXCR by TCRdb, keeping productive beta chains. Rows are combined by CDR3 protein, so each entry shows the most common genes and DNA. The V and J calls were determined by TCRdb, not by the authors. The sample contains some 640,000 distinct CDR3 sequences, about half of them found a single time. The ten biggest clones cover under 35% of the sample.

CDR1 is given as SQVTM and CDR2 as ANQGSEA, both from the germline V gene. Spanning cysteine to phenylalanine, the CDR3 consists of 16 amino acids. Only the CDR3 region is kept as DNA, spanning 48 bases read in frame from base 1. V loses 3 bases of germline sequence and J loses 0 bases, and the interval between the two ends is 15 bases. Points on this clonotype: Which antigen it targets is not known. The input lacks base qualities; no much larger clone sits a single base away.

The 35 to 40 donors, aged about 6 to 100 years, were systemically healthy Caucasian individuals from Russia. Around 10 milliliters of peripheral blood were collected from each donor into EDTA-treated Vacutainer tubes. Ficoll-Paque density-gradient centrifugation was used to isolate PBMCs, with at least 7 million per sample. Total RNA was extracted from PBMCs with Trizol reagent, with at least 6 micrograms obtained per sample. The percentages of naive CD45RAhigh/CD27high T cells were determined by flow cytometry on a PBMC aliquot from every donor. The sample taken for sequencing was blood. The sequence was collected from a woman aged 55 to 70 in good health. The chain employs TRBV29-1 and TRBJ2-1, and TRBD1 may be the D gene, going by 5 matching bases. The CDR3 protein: CSVDLAGRDSYNEQFF. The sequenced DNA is TGCAGCGTTGATTTGGCAGGCAGGGACTCCTACAATGAGCAGTTCTTC.